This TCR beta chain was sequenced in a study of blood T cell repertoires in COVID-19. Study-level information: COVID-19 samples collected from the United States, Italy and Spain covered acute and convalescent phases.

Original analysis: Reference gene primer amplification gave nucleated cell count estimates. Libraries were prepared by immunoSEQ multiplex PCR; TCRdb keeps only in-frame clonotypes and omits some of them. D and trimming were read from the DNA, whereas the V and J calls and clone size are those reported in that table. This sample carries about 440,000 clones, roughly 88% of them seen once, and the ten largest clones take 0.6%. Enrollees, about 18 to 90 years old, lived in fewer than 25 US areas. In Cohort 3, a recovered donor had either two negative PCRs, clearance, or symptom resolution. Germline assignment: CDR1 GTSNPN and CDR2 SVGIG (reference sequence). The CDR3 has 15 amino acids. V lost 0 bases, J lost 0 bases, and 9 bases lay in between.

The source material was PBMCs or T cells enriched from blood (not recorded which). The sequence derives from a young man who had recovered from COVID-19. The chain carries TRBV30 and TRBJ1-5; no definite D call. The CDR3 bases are TGTGCCTGGAGTGTAAACCAGGATAGCAATCAGCCCCAGCATTTT. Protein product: CAWSVNQDSNQPQHF. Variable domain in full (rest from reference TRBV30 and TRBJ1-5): SQTIHQWPATLVQPVGSPLSLECTVEGTSNPNLYWYRQAAGRGLQLLFYSVGIGQISSEVPQNLSASRPQDRQFILSSKKLLLSDSGFYLCAWSVNQDSNQPQHFGDGTRLSIL.